Given below is one T cell receptor beta chain in context. Its antigen remains unidentified. The record originates from a study of blood T cells in healthy people across ages. About the study: Researchers report that template switching captured about one barcoded beta molecule per two T cells. Study conclusions and caveats: Unknown donor CMV status possibly confounded expanded clonotype changes.

Germline trimming cut 5 bases from V and 2 bases from J; bases unmatched to any gene: 6. CDR3 length equals 14 residues. Per the germline V gene, CDR1 is MNHEY and CDR2 is SMNVEV (reference sequence). Then a second PCR, running roughly 7 to 11 cycles, was carried out with a sample-barcoded 5' primer and a J-beta primer mix. Tagging of each cDNA molecule was performed by a template-switch adaptor with 12 random nucleotides. TCRdb re-analysed the 5' RACE reads in MiXCR, keeping a single row per CDR3 protein. The sample includes over 500,000 distinct CDR3 sequences, 52% of them seen just once. This sequence originates from a woman older than 75 in good health. The chain carries TRBV27 and TRBJ2-7; 7 bases are a match to TRBD2. The sequencing input was blood. CDR3 loop: CASSPWGTTYEQYF. As DNA, the CDR3 is TGTGCCAGCAGTCCTTGGGGGACTACCTACGAGCAGTACTTC.